This TCR beta chain stems from a study of T-cell memory formation after mild COVID-19. The CDR3 covers 15 residues. Germline V gene data show CDR1 as MNHEY and CDR2 as SVGAGI. The J segment lost 2 bases and the V segment lost 5 bases, leaving 7 bases of the junction unmatched. Each CDR3 protein gets one entry after TCRdb re-called the 5' RACE reads with MiXCR. The sample lists around 320,000 distinct CDR3 sequences, roughly 19% occurring once. The TCR was taken from a man younger than 35 who had mild COVID-19 (a few samples of this study predate the infection). Cell type and time point are not known. The chain couples TRBV6-5 to TRBJ2-7; 9 nucleotides agree with TRBD1. The specimen sequenced was PBMCs or a T cell subset sorted from them (not recorded which). CDR3 in amino acids: CASSPTGTGPYEQYF. The DNA for the CDR3 is TGTGCCAGCAGTCCCACCGGGACAGGGCCCTACGAGCAGTACTTC.